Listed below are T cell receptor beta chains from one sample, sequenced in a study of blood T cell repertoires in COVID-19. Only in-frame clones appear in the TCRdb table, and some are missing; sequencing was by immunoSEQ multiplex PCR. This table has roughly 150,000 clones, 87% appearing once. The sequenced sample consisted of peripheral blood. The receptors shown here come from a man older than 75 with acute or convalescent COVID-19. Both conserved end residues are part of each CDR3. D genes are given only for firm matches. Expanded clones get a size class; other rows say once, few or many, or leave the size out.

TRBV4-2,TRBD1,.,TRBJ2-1,TGTGCCAGCAGCCAAGGTGCCGGGACAGGGAGCGTCAATGAGCAGTTCTTC,CASSQGAGTGSVNEQFF
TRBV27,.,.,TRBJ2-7,TGTGCCAGCAGTTACCGGGGAACCTCCAACGAGCAGTACTTC,CASSYRGTSNEQYF
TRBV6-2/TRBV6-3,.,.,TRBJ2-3,TGTGCCAGCAGCAAGGGCCGGACAGAGGCAGATACGCAGTATTTT,CASSKGRTEADTQYF
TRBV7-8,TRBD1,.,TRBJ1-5,TGTGCCAGCAGCTCGACAGGGGGCCTAAATCAGCCCCAGCATTTT,CASSSTGGLNQPQHF
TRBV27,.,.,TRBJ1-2,TGTGCCAGCAGTCGCGGGGGACGGTTTAATAACTATGGCTACACCTTC,CASSRGGRFNNYGYTF
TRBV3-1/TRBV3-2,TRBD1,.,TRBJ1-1,TGTGCCAGCAGCCAAGGGGACAGGGGCACTGAAGCTTTCTTT,CASSQGDRGTEAFF
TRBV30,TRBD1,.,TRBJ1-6,TGTGCCCGAAAACAGGGGAGAAATTCACCCCTCCACTTT,CARKQGRNSPLHF
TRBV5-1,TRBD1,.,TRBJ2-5,TGCGCCAGCAGCTTAGGGGACAGGGATTCAGAGACCCAGTACTTC,CASSLGDRDSETQYF
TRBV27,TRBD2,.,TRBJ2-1,TGTGCCAGCAGTTTAAGCCCTCGACTAGCGGGAGGTCTGGGCAATGAGCAGTTCTTC,CASSLSPRLAGGLGNEQFF
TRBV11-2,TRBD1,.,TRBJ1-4,TGTGCCAGCGGACCCAGGGGGATCAGGGATGAAAAACTGTTTTTT,CASGPRGIRDEKLFF
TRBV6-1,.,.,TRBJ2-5,TGTGCCAGCAGTGAGGTCTACAGGGGGGGCGGTGAGACCCAGTACTTC,CASSEVYRGGGETQYF
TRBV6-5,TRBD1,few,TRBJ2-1,TGTGCCAGCAGTTACTCCACGGGACAGGGATCAATTTGGTTCTTC,CASSYSTGQGSIWFF
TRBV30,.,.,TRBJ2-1,TGTGCCTGGAGTCCTAATAGAAATGAGCAGTTCTTC,CAWSPNRNEQFF
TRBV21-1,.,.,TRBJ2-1,TGTGCCAGCAGCAAAGCCTGGAGTGAGCAGTTCTTC,CASSKAWSEQFF
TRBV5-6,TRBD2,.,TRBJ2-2,TGTGCCAGCAGCTTGCTAGCGGAGCCCACCGGGGAGCTGTTTTTT,CASSLLAEPTGELFF
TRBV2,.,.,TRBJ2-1,TGTGCCAGCAGTAAAATACAGGGGACTTACAATGAGCAGTTCTTC,CASSKIQGTYNEQFF
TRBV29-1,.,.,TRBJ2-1,TGCAGCGTTGAAATTGGTAGCGGCCATAATGAGCAGTTCTTC,CSVEIGSGHNEQFF
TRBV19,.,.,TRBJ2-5,TGTGCCAGTAGTATCTCTATTCCGGAGACCCAGTACTTC,CASSISIPETQYF
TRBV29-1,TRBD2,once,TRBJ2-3,TGCAGCGTCCCCGGGACTAGCGGGAGGTTGGGCACAGATACGCAGTATTTT,CSVPGTSGRLGTDTQYF
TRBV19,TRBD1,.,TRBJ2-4,TGTGCCAGTAGTATAGGGAACAGGGGGCGACGGGGAAACATTCAGTACTTC,CASSIGNRGRRGNIQYF
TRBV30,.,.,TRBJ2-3,TGTGCCTGGGACAGGAGGGAACCGACGGATACGCAGTATTTT,CAWDRREPTDTQYF
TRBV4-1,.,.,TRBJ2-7,TGCGCCAGCAGCCAAGACTTGGGCCTACGAGAGCAGTACTTC,CASSQDLGLREQYF
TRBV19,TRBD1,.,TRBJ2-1,TGTGCCAGTAGTATCCATGGACAGGGTTGGGAGCAGTTCTTC,CASSIHGQGWEQFF
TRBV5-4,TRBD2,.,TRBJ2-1,TGTGCCAGCAGCTTGAGTGGGGGGGTTGGCTACAATGAGCAGTTCTTC,CASSLSGGVGYNEQFF
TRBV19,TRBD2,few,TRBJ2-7,TGTGCCAGTAGTATAGCTAGCGGGGGGACCTACGAGCAGTACTTC,CASSIASGGTYEQYF
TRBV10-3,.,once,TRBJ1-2,TGTGCCATCAGCTCGGAGTCTAACTATGGCTACACCTTC,CAISSESNYGYTF
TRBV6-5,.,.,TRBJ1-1,TGTGCCAGCAGGCTACAGGGCAGCACTGAAGCTTTCTTT,CASRLQGSTEAFF
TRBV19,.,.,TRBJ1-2,TGTGCCAGTGAACAGGGTGATTATGGCTACACCTTC,CASEQGDYGYTF
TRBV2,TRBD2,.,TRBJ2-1,TGTGCCAGCAGACAAGACCTAGCGGGAGGATACAATGAGCAGTTCTTC,CASRQDLAGGYNEQFF
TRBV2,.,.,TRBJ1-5,TGTGCCAGCAGCGACAACGGCAATCAGCCCCAGCATTTT,CASSDNGNQPQHF
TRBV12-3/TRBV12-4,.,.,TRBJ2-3,TGTGCCAGCGGGGGGACTAGCACAGATACGCAGTATTTT,CASGGTSTDTQYF
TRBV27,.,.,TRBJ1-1,TGTGCCAGCAGTTCAGGACAAAATGAAGCTTTCTTT,CASSSGQNEAFF
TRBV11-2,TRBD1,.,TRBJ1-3,TGTGCCAGCAGCTTACGCGGCAGGGGGCCTGGAAACACCATATATTTT,CASSLRGRGPGNTIYF
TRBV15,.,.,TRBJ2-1,TGTGCCACCAGCAGAAAAACTAGTGCAGAGCAGTTCTTC,CATSRKTSAEQFF
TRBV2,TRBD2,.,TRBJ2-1,TGTGCCAGTATTAGCGGGGGGGCCGGGGATGAGCAGTTCTTC,CASISGGAGDEQFF
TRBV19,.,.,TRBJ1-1,TGTGCCAGTAGTATTCGGACAGCCCTGAACACTGAAGCTTTCTTT,CASSIRTALNTEAFF
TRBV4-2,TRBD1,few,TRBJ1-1,TGTGCCAGCAGCCAAGTCTTTGGGACAGCCTACACTGAAGCTTTCTTT,CASSQVFGTAYTEAFF
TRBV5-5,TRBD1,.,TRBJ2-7,TGTGCCAGCAGCGCGACCGGGACAGGGTACGCCGAGCAGTACTTC,CASSATGTGYAEQYF
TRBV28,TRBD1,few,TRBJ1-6,TGTGCCAGCAGTTTATGGGGACAGGGGGGGGATTCACCCCTCCACTTT,CASSLWGQGGDSPLHF
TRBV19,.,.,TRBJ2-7,TGTGCCAGTAGTATCTTCAGGGGCTCCTACGAGCAGTACTTC,CASSIFRGSYEQYF
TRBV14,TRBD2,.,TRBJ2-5,TGTGCCAGCAGCCAAAACGGGGGGACGCCACAAGAGACCCAGTACTTC,CASSQNGGTPQETQYF
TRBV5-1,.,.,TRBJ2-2,TGCGCCAGCAGCTTAGGTCTTGGACAAACCAACACCGGGGAGCTGTTTTTT,CASSLGLGQTNTGELFF
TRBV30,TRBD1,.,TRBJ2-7,TGTGCCTGGAGTGGCCGGGACAGATCCTACGAGCAGTACTTC,CAWSGRDRSYEQYF
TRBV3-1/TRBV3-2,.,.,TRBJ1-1,TGTGCCAGCAGCGCACAGGGAAAGAACACTGAAGCTTTCTTT,CASSAQGKNTEAFF
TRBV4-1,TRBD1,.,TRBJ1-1,TGCGCCAGCAGCCAAGAGACAGGGCTCGGCGAAGCTTTCTTT,CASSQETGLGEAFF
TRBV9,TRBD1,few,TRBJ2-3,TGTGCCAGCAGCTCCAGGACAGGGGGCAACACAGATACGCAGTATTTT,CASSSRTGGNTDTQYF
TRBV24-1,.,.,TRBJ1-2,TGTGCCACCAGTGATATTGGGGGACTCTATGGCTACACCTTC,CATSDIGGLYGYTF
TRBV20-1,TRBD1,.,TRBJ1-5,TGCAGTGCTAGTTTTGGGACAGCAAAAAATCAGCCCCAGCATTTT,CSASFGTAKNQPQHF
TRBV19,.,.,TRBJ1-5,TGTGCCAGTAGTATAGGATGGGGCCGAGGTCAGCCCCAGCATTTT,CASSIGWGRGQPQHF
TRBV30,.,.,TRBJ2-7,TGTGCCTGGAACTCGGGAGTGAACGAGCAGTACTTC,CAWNSGVNEQYF
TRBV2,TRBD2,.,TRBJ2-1,TGTGCCAGCAACCGCGGGGGGGTCTACAATGAGCAGTTCTTC,CASNRGGVYNEQFF
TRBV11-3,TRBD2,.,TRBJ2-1,TGTGCCAGCAGCTCAAGGACTAGCGGGGGGGGCAATGAGCAGTTCTTC,CASSSRTSGGGNEQFF
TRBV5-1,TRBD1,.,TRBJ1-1,TGCGCCAGCAGCTTGGGTGCCCCCGGGACAGCCCCTGAAGCTTTCTTT,CASSLGAPGTAPEAFF